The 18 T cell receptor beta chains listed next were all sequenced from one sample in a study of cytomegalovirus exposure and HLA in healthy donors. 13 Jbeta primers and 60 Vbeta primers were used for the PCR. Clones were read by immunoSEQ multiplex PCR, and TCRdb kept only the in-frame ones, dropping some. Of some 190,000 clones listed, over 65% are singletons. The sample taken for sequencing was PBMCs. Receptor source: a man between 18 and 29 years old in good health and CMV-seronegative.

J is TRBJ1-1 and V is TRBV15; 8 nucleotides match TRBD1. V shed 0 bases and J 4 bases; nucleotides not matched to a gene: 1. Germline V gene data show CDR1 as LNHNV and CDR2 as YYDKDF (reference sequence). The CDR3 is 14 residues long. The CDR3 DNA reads TGTGCCACCAGCAGAGACCAGGGGGCCACTGAAGCTTTCTTT. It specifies CATSRDQGATEAFF.

The CDR3 here is CASSPQVGLKPSSTDTQYF. CDR3 nucleotide sequence: TGTGCCAGCAGCCCACAAGTTGGGCTCAAACCTTCTAGCACAGATACGCAGTATTTT. This chain joins TRBV14 and TRBJ2-3; D gene unclear. V was clipped by 4 bases and J by 0 bases, with 23 bases between them. Germline CDR1 is SGHDN and CDR2 is FVKESK. The CDR3 runs 19 residues.

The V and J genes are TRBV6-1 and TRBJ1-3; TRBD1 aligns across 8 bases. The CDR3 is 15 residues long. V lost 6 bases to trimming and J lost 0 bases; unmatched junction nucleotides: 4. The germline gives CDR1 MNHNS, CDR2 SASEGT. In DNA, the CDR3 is TGTGCCAGCAGATATGACAGGGGCTCTGGAAACACCATATATTTT. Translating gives CASRYDRGSGNTIYF.

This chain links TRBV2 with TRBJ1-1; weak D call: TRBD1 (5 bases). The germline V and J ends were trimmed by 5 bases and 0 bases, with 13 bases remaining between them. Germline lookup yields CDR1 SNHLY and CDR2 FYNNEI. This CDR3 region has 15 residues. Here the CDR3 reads CASSTGAGMNTEAFF. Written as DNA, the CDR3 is TGTGCCAGCAGTACGGGTGCAGGGATGAACACTGAAGCTTTCTTT. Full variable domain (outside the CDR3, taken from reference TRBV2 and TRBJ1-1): EPEVTQTPSHQVTQMGQEVILRCVPISNHLYFYWYRQILGQKVEFLVSFYNNEISEKSEIFDDQFSVERPDGSNFTLKIRSTKLEDSAMYFCASSTGAGMNTEAFFGQGTRLTVV.

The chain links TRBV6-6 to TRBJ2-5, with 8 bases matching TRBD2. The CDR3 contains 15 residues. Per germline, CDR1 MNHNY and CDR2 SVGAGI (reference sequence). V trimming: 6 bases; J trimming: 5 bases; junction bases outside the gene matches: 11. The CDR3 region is CASSSGGSGAETQYF. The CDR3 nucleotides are TGTGCCAGCAGCTCGGGGGGTAGCGGGGCTGAGACCCAGTACTTC.

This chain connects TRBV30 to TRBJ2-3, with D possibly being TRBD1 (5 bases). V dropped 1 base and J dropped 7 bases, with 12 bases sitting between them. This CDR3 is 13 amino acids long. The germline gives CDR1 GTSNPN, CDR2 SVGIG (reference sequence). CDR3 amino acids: CAWSEPDTYTQYF. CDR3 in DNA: TGTGCCTGGAGTGAACCGGACACTTATACGCAGTATTTT.

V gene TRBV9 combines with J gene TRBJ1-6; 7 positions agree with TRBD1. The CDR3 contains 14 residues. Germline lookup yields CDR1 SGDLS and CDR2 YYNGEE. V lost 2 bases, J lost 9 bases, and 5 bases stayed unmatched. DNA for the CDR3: TGTGCCAGCAGCGTGACAGGGATATCTTCACCCCTCCACTTT. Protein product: CASSVTGISSPLHF. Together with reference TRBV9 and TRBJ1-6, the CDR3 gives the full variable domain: DSGVTQTPKHLITATGQRVTLRCSPRSGDLSVYWYQQSLDQGLQFLIQYYNGEERAKGNILERFSAQQFPDLHSELNLSSLELGDSALYFCASSVTGISSPLHFGNGTRLTVT.

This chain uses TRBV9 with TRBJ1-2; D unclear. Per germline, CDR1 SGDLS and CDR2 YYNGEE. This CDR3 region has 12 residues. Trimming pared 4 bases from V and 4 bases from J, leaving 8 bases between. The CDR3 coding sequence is TGTGCCAGCAGCACCCGAGCCTATGGCTACACCTTC. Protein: CASSTRAYGYTF.

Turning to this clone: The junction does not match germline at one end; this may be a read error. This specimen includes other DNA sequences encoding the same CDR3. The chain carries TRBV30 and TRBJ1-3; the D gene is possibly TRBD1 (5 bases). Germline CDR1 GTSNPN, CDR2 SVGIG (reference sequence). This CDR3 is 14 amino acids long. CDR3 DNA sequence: TGTGCCTGGAGCCAGGGCGCCCCTGGAAACACCATATATTTC. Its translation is CAWSQGAPGNTIYF.

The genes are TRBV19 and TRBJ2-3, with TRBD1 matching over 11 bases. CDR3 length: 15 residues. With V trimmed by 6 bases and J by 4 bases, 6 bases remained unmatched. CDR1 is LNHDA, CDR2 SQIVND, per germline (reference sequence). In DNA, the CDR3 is TGTGCCAGTAGCTCCGGGACAGGGGGATCAGATACGCAGTATTTT. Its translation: CASSSGTGGSDTQYF.

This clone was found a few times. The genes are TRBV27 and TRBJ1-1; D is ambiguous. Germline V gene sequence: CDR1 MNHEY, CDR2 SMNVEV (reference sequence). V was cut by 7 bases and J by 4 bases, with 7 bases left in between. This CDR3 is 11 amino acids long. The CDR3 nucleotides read TGTGCCAGCAATCGGGGCACTGAAGCTTTCTTT. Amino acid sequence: CASNRGTEAFF.

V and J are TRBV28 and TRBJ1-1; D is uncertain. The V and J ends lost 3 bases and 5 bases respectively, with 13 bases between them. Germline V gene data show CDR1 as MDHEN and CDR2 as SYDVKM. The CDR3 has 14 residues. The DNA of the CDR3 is TGTGCCAGCAGTTTCTTAGACCGGGAGACTGAAGCTTTCTTT. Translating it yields CASSFLDRETEAFF.

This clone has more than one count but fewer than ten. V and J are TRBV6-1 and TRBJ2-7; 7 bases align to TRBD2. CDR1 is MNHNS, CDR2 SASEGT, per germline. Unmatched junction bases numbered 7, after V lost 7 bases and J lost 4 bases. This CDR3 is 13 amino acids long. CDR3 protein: CASIKRGGYEQYF. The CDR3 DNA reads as TGTGCCAGCATCAAACGCGGGGGATACGAGCAGTACTTC.

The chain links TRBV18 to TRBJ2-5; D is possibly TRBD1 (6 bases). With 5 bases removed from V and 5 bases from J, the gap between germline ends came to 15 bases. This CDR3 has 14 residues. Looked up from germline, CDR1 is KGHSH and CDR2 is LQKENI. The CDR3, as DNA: TGTGCCAGCTCAAACAACAGGGTTATGGAGACCCAGTACTTC. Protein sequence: CASSNNRVMETQYF.

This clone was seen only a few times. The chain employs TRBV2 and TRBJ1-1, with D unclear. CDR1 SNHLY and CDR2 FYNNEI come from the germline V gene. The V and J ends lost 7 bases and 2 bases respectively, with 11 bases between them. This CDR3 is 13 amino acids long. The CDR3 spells CASTKGENTEAFF. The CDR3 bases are TGTGCCAGCACCAAGGGAGAAAACACTGAAGCTTTCTTT.

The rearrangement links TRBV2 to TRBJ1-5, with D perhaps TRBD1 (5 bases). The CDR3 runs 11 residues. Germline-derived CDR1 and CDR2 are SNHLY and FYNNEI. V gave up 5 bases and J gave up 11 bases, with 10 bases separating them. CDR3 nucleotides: TGTGCCAGCAGTAACCAGGGCTCCCAGCATTTT. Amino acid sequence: CASSNQGSQHF. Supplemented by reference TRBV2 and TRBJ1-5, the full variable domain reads EPEVTQTPSHQVTQMGQEVILRCVPISNHLYFYWYRQILGQKVEFLVSFYNNEISEKSEIFDDQFSVERPDGSNFTLKIRSTKLEDSAMYFCASSNQGSQHFGDGTRLSIL.

The CDR3 bases are TGTGCCAGCAGTGATCTTCAAGCGCGGGGGGTGGAGCAGTTCTTC. Translated: CASSDLQARGVEQFF. The chain carries TRBV25-1 and TRBJ2-1, with TRBD2 identical over 8 bases. V lost 3 bases, J lost 10 bases, and 11 bases stayed unmatched. The CDR3 length is 15 residues. Germline V gene sequence: CDR1 MGHDK, CDR2 SYGVNS.

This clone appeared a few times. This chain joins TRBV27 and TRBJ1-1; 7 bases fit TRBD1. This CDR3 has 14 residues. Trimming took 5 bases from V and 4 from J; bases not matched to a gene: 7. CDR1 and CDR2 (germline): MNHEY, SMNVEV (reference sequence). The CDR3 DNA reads TGTGCCAGCAGTCCCCGGACAGGATCCACTGAAGCTTTCTTT. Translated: CASSPRTGSTEAFF.